This is a list of T cell receptor beta chains from one sample in a study of T cell repertoires in cytomegalovirus infection. TCRdb passed the reads through MiXCR, listing each CDR3 protein once. The table includes about 160,000 distinct CDR3 sequences, about 22% detected once. Antigens of these TCRs are unknown. Here the sequenced sample was CD8+ T cells from cultured PBMCs, taken from culture after CMV antigen stimulation. The receptors come from a human donor in good health (CMV status not recorded). Some clones in this sample may be carry-over from other donors' samples. Each CDR3 is given with its conserved first and last residue. D genes are given only for firm matches. Some rows have no size entry. The others give once, few or many, or a class for an expanded clone.

J	V	D	size	CDR3	DNA
TRBJ2-1	TRBV29-1	TRBD2	NA	CSVEGTSGGVYNEQFF	TGCAGCGTTGAGGGGACTAGCGGGGGGGTCTACAATGAGCAGTTCTTC
TRBJ1-6	TRBV4-1	NA	few	CASSQDPGISSYNSPLHF	TGCGCCAGCAGCCAAGATCCAGGGATTTCCTCCTATAATTCACCCCTCCACTTT
TRBJ1-5	TRBV6-6	TRBD1	NA	CASSLPGRQGKGNQPQHF	TGTGCCAGCAGCCTGCCTGGCCGACAGGGAAAGGGCAATCAGCCCCAGCATTTT
TRBJ2-1	TRBV11-2	NA	NA	CASSNWDENEQFF	TGTGCCAGCAGCAACTGGGACGAGAATGAGCAGTTCTTC
TRBJ1-6	TRBV7-2	NA	NA	CAGTRGGTNSPLHF	TGTGCCGGCACCAGGGGAGGGACTAATTCACCCCTCCACTTT
TRBJ1-1	TRBV19	NA	NA	CASSIGGWTEAFF	TGTGCCAGTAGTATAGGGGGATGGACTGAAGCTTTCTTT
TRBJ1-4	TRBV7-9	NA	few	CASSHDRPKLFF	TGTGCCAGCAGCCATGACAGACCTAAACTGTTTTTT
TRBJ1-2	TRBV12-3/TRBV12-4	TRBD1	NA	CARNERDRAGYGYTF	TGTGCCAGGAATGAGAGGGACAGGGCGGGCTATGGCTACACCTTC
TRBJ1-2	TRBV7-6	TRBD1	NA	CASSSWTGDDNGYTF	TGTGCCAGCAGCTCCTGGACAGGGGATGATAATGGCTACACCTTC
TRBJ2-7	TRBV7-2	NA	few	CASSLARAYEQYF	TGTGCCAGCAGCTTAGCCAGGGCCTACGAGCAGTACTTC
TRBJ2-3	TRBV4-1	TRBD1	NA	CASSQNERQGSTDTQYF	TGCGCCAGCAGCCAAAACGAACGACAGGGTAGCACAGATACGCAGTATTTT
TRBJ2-1	TRBV28	NA	NA	CASSGGAQAGAVSYNEQFF	TGTGCCAGCAGCGGAGGGGCCCAGGCGGGGGCCGTCTCCTACAATGAGCAGTTCTTC
TRBJ2-1	TRBV7-9	TRBD2	NA	CASSFLWRGVGRTYNEQFF	TGTGCCAGCAGCTTCTTGTGGCGGGGGGTCGGAAGGACCTACAATGAGCAGTTCTTC
TRBJ2-2	TRBV7-8	TRBD2	NA	CASSLRLAGDYTGELYF	TGTGCCAGCAGCCTTCGACTAGCGGGGGACTACACCGGGGAGCTGTATTTT
TRBJ1-5	TRBV6-2/TRBV6-3	TRBD1	NA	CASRLGGPQPQHF	TGTGCCAGCCGTCTAGGGGGCCCTCAGCCCCAGCATTTT
TRBJ1-4	TRBV4-3	NA	NA	CASSQESEEFNEKLFF	TGCGCCAGCAGCCAAGAATCGGAAGAGTTCAATGAAAAACTGTTTTTT
TRBJ2-7	TRBV7-8	NA	NA	CASSPLGGQTSYEQYF	TGTGCCAGCAGCCCGTTAGGCGGGCAAACCTCCTACGAGCAGTACTTC
TRBJ1-1	TRBV6-1	NA	NA	CASSTFQPSMNTEAFF	TGTGCCAGCAGTACATTCCAACCCTCGATGAACACTGAAGCTTTCTTT
TRBJ1-5	TRBV6-1	TRBD1	few	CASRDRVQGNQPQHF	TGTGCCAGCAGGGACAGGGTTCAAGGCAATCAGCCCCAGCATTTT
TRBJ1-6	TRBV7-9	NA	few	CASSLNGRVGTLHF	TGTGCCAGCAGCTTAAACGGCAGGGTAGGGACCCTCCACTTT
TRBJ1-5	TRBV6-6	NA	NA	CASSILPWTESNQPQHF	TGTGCCAGCAGTATCCTCCCCTGGACAGAGAGCAATCAGCCCCAGCATTTT
TRBJ1-3	TRBV12-3/TRBV12-4	NA	NA	CASSQTASSGNTIYF	TGTGCCAGCAGTCAGACAGCGAGCTCTGGAAACACCATATATTTT
TRBJ1-3	TRBV30	NA	few	CAWSTDGGNTIYF	TGTGCCTGGAGTACGGACGGGGGAAACACCATATATTTT
TRBJ1-5	TRBV12-3/TRBV12-4	NA	few	CASTSDGLNQPQHF	TGTGCCAGCACCTCGGACGGACTCAATCAGCCCCAGCATTTT
TRBJ2-5	TRBV6-5	NA	NA	CAIRIQGDTETQYF	TGTGCCATCCGTATCCAAGGGGATACGGAGACCCAGTACTTC
TRBJ2-1	TRBV27	NA	NA	CASSPLKGGYNEQFF	TGTGCCAGCAGTCCCCTTAAGGGGGGCTACAATGAGCAGTTCTTC
TRBJ2-7	TRBV19	TRBD2	NA	CASRASSGPGEQYF	TGTGCCAGTCGCGCCTCTAGCGGGCCAGGCGAGCAGTACTTC
TRBJ2-2	TRBV13	TRBD1	NA	CASSLGQGATNTGELFF	TGTGCCAGCAGCTTAGGGCAGGGGGCGACTAACACCGGGGAGCTGTTTTTT
TRBJ1-4	TRBV7-6	NA	NA	CASSPQAREKLFF	TGTGCCAGCAGCCCCCAAGCAAGAGAAAAACTGTTTTTT
TRBJ2-5	TRBV20-1	TRBD2	NA	CSASGLVLQETQYF	TGCAGTGCTAGTGGACTAGTCCTCCAAGAGACCCAGTACTTC
TRBJ1-6	TRBV6-1	NA	few	CASSLLDSSYNSPLHF	TGTGCCAGCAGTCTCTTGGACAGCTCCTATAATTCACCCCTCCACTTT
TRBJ1-2	TRBV7-8	NA	few	CASSLDFWGSFYGYTF	TGTGCCAGCAGCTTAGATTTCTGGGGCTCTTTCTATGGCTACACCTTC
TRBJ1-3	TRBV7-2	TRBD1	few	CASSLDRGGNTIYF	TGTGCCAGCAGCTTAGACAGGGGAGGAAACACCATATATTTT
TRBJ2-2	TRBV7-9	NA	NA	CASSPPDSFPGELFF	TGTGCCAGCAGCCCTCCGGACAGCTTTCCCGGGGAGCTGTTTTTT
TRBJ1-2	TRBV7-9	NA	few	CASTTTQGAYGYTF	TGTGCCAGCACCACTACTCAGGGTGCCTATGGCTACACCTTC
TRBJ2-7	TRBV27	NA	NA	CASSRQLGYEQYF	TGTGCCAGCAGTCGGCAACTCGGCTACGAGCAGTACTTC
TRBJ1-1	TRBV7-8	NA	NA	CASSRYRVLNTEAFF	TGTGCCAGCAGCCGATACAGGGTACTGAACACTGAAGCTTTCTTT
TRBJ1-6	TRBV7-2	NA	NA	CASSLSGGGYNSPLHF	TGTGCCAGCAGCTTGAGTGGCGGTGGCTATAATTCACCCCTCCACTTT